The rows below give T cell receptor beta chains drawn from one sample of a study of beta chain features in type 1 diabetes. Clones were read by immunoSEQ multiplex PCR, and TCRdb kept only the in-frame ones, dropping some. The sample consists of a few hundred thousand clones, over 9.5% of them appearing once. The source material was naive CD4+ T cells from blood. These TCRs come from a man aged 18 to 35 in good health. Both conserved end residues are part of each CDR3. Fields, in order: CDR3 length, J gene, V gene, CDR3 protein.

CDR3 length: 12
J gene: TRBJ2-7
V gene: TRBV29-1
CDR3 protein: CSARDSRDEQYF

CDR3 length: 17
J gene: TRBJ2-5
V gene: TRBV4-1
CDR3 protein: CASSQDRGSGLAETQYF

CDR3 length: 15
J gene: TRBJ2-7
V gene: TRBV28
CDR3 protein: CASTNLKDKAYEQYF

CDR3 length: 16
J gene: TRBJ2-7
V gene: TRBV12-5
CDR3 protein: CASGLGTWDSSYEQYF

CDR3 length: 13
J gene: TRBJ2-6
V gene: TRBV2
CDR3 protein: CARALAGANVLTF

CDR3 length: 15
J gene: TRBJ2-7
V gene: TRBV7-2
CDR3 protein: CASSLAGSGRNEQYF

CDR3 length: 13
J gene: TRBJ1-1
V gene: TRBV30
CDR3 protein: CAWSRRGATEAFF

CDR3 length: 15
J gene: TRBJ2-3
V gene: TRBV30
CDR3 protein: CAWSVSGVSTDTQYF

CDR3 length: 14
J gene: TRBJ1-2
V gene: TRBV29-1
CDR3 protein: CSVDKGRGPYGYTF

CDR3 length: 13
J gene: TRBJ1-1
V gene: TRBV29-1
CDR3 protein: CSVSITVNTEAFF

CDR3 length: 15
J gene: TRBJ1-2
V gene: TRBV7-8
CDR3 protein: CASSYHSGGDYGYTF

CDR3 length: 12
J gene: TRBJ2-7
V gene: TRBV28
CDR3 protein: CASSPRIGEQYF

CDR3 length: 15
J gene: TRBJ2-3
V gene: TRBV6-6
CDR3 protein: CATPLGDRGTDTQYF

CDR3 length: 14
J gene: TRBJ2-3
V gene: TRBV5-1
CDR3 protein: CASSLDRLTDTQYF

CDR3 length: 14
J gene: TRBJ1-5
V gene: TRBV2
CDR3 protein: CASGGQGHNQPQHF

CDR3 length: 14
J gene: TRBJ1-5
V gene: TRBV7-6
CDR3 protein: CASSPGGVHQPQHF

CDR3 length: 15
J gene: TRBJ2-1
V gene: TRBV5-1
CDR3 protein: CASSLNRDRANEQFF

CDR3 length: 11
J gene: TRBJ2-7
V gene: TRBV30
CDR3 protein: CAWGGAYEQYF

CDR3 length: 14
J gene: TRBJ2-3
V gene: TRBV7-9
CDR3 protein: CASSLQGATDTQYF

CDR3 length: 14
J gene: TRBJ1-1
V gene: TRBV7-2
CDR3 protein: CASSLFTENTEAFF

CDR3 length: 16
J gene: TRBJ2-6
V gene: TRBV11-1
CDR3 protein: CASSLGTVSGANVLTF

CDR3 length: 14
J gene: TRBJ1-4
V gene: TRBV19
CDR3 protein: CASSTDRGHEKLFF

CDR3 length: 13
J gene: TRBJ2-1
V gene: TRBV28
CDR3 protein: CASSGDSYNEQFF

CDR3 length: 13
J gene: TRBJ2-1
V gene: TRBV28
CDR3 protein: CASSSPAGYEQFF

CDR3 length: 16
J gene: TRBJ2-7
V gene: TRBV7-2
CDR3 protein: CASSLGRQVRVYEQYF

CDR3 length: 14
J gene: TRBJ2-7
V gene: TRBV5-8
CDR3 protein: CASKPDSSSYEQYF

CDR3 length: 10
J gene: TRBJ2-7
V gene: TRBV20-1
CDR3 protein: CSAYFGEQYF